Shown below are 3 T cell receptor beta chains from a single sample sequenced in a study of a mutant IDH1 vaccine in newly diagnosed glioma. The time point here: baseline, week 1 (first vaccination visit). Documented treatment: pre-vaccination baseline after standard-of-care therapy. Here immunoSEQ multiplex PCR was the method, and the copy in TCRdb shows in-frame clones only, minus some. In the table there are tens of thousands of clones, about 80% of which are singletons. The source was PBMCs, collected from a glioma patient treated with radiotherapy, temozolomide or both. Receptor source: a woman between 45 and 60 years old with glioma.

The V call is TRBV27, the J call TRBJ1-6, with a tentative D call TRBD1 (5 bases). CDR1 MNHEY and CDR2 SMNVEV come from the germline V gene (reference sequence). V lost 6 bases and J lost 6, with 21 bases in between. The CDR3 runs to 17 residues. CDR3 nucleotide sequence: TGTGCCAGCAGAAAACCTCCCAGGGCGGAGGCTAATTCACCCCTCCACTTT. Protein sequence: CASRKPPRAEANSPLHF.

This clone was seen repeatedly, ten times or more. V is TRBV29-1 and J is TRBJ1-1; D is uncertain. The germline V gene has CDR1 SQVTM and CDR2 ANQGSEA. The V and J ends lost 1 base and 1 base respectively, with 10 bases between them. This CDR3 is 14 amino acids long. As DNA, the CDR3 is TGCAGCGTTGAAGGAAGTGCACGGAACACTGAAGCTTTCTTT. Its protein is CSVEGSARNTEAFF.

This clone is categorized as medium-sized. CDR3 in DNA: TGTGCCAGCAGCCCTGGGACTAGCGGGGGGACTAGGGAGCAGTACTTC. Amino acids: CASSPGTSGGTREQYF. The V call is TRBV13, the J call TRBJ2-7; 15 bases line up with TRBD2. The V gene end was trimmed by 5 bases and the J gene end by 7 bases; junction bases not matched to a gene: 9. This CDR3 is 16 amino acids long. Germline-derived CDR1 and CDR2 are PRHDT and FYEKMQ (reference sequence).